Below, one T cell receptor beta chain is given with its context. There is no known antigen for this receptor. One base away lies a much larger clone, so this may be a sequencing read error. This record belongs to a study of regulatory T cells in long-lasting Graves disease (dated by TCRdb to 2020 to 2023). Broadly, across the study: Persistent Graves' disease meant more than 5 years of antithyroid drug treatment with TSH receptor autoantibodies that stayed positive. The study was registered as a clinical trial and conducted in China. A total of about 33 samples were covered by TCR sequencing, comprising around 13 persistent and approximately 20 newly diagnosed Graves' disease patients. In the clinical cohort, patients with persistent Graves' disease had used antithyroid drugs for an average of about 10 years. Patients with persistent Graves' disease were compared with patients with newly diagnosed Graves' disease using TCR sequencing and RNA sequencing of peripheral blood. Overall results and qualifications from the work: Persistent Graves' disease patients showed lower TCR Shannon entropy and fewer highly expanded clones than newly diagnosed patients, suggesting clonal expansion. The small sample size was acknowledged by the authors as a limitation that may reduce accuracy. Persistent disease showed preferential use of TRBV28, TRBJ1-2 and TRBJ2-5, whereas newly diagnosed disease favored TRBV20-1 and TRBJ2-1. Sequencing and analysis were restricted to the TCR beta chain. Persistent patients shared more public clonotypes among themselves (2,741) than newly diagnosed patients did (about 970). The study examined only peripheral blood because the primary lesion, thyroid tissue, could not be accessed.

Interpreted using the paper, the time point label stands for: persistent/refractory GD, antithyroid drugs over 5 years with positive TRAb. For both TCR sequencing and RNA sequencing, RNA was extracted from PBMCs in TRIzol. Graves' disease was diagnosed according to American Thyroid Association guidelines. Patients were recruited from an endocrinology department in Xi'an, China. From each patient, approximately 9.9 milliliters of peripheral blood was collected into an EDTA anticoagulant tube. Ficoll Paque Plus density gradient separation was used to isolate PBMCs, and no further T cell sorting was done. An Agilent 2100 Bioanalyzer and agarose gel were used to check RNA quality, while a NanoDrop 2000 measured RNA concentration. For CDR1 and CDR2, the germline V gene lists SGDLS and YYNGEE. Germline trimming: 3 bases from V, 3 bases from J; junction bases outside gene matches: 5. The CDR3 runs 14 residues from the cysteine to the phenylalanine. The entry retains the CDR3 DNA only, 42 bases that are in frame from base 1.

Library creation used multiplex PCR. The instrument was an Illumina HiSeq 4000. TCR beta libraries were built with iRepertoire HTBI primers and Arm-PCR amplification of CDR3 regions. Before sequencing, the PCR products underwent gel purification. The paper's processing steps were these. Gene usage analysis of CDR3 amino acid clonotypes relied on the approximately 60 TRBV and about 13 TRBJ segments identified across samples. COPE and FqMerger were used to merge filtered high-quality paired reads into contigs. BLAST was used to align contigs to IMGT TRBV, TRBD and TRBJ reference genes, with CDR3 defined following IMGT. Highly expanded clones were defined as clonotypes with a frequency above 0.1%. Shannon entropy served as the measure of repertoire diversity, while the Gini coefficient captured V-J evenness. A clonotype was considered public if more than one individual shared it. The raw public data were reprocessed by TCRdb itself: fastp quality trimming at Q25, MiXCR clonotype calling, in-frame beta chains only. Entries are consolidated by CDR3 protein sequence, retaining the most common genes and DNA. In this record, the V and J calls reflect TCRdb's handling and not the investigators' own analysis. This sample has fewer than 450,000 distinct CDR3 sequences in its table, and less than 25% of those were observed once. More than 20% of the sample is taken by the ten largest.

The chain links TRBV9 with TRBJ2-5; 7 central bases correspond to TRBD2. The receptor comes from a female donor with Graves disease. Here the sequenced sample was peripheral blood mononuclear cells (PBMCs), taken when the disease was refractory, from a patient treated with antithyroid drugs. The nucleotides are TGTGCCAGCAGCGCCGGGACTAAAGAAGAGACCCAGTACTTC. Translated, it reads CASSAGTKEETQYF.